These 8 T cell receptor beta chains originate from one sample sequenced in a study of shared clonotypes between healthy human individuals. Some clones are missing from TCRdb's copy, which holds only in-frame ones; the method was immunoSEQ multiplex PCR. The repertoire holds roughly 1,600,000 clones, with 98% to 99% as singletons. Sequencing used naive CD4+ T cells sorted from blood. Subset reported: CD45RA+ positively selected. The receptors shown here come from a man aged 25-45 years in good health.

The J gene is TRBJ1-4, the V gene TRBV2, with a weak D call TRBD1 (5 bases). There are 14 residues in the CDR3. Germline V gene lookup returns CDR1 SNHLY and CDR2 FYNNEI. The germline V and J ends were trimmed by 7 bases and 8 bases, with 17 bases remaining between them. The CDR3 protein is CASNPTESGEKLFF. The DNA of the CDR3 is TGTGCCAGCAATCCGACAGAGTCGGGAGAAAAACTGTTTTTT.

This clone appeared a single time. V usage is TRBV5-1 and J usage is TRBJ2-7; 10 nucleotides align to TRBD2. V lost 3 bases, J lost 2 bases, and 8 bases stayed unmatched. The CDR3 length is 16 residues. Germline V CDR1 and CDR2: SGHRS, YFSETQ. CDR3 loop: CASSSSNSGRTYEQYF. CDR3 DNA sequence: TGCGCCAGCAGCTCGTCGAATAGCGGGAGGACCTACGAGCAGTACTTC.

This chain links TRBV5-5 with TRBJ2-1; 9 nucleotides match TRBD2. CDR3 size: 15 residues. CDR1 is SGHKS, CDR2 YYEKEE, per germline (reference sequence). V was clipped by 5 bases and J by 9 bases; unmatched bases: 12. CDR3 region: CASSFAAGGGIEQFF. The CDR3 nucleotides read TGTGCCAGCAGTTTTGCAGCGGGAGGTGGCATTGAGCAGTTCTTC.

This chain uses TRBV10-3 with TRBJ2-2; TRBD1 aligns across 7 bases. The V and J ends lost 7 bases and 1 base, in that order; junction bases with no gene match: 3. CDR1 and CDR2 (germline): ENHRY, SYGVKD. This CDR3 is built from 14 residues. The CDR3 here is CAINGQENTGELFF. The CDR3 DNA sequence: TGTGCCATCAATGGACAGGAGAACACCGGGGAGCTGTTTTTT.

V and J are TRBV5-4 and TRBJ1-2; tentatively, D is TRBD1 (6 bases). The CDR3 covers 14 residues. V was cut by 4 bases and J by 4 bases, with 14 bases left in between. The germline V gene has CDR1 SGHNT and CDR2 YYREEE (reference sequence). In DNA, the CDR3 is TGTGCCAGCAGCCCCAGCGGGGGCAGCTATGGCTACACCTTC. Encoded protein: CASSPSGGSYGYTF. The full variable domain, completed using reference TRBV5-4 and TRBJ1-2, is ETGVTQSPTHLIKTRGQQVTLRCSSQSGHNTVSWYQQALGQGPQFIFQYYREEENGRGNFPPRFSGLQFPNYSSELNVNALELDDSALYLCASSPSGGSYGYTFGSGTRLTVV.

The chain recombines TRBV6-1 with TRBJ2-1; no definite D call. CDR1 and CDR2 from the germline V gene are MNHNS and SASEGT. Deletions cut 5 bases from V and 2 bases from J, with 10 bases between. CDR3 length equals 14 residues. The CDR3 loop is CASSRPGTYNEQFF. The DNA of the CDR3 is TGTGCCAGCAGTCGACCGGGTACCTACAATGAGCAGTTCTTC.

V gene TRBV27 combines with J gene TRBJ2-7, with a tentative D call TRBD1 (6 bases). Germline V gene sequence: CDR1 MNHEY, CDR2 SMNVEV (reference sequence). This CDR3 has 14 amino acids. Trimming took 3 bases from V and 0 from J, leaving 9 bases between them. The CDR3 sequence: CASSFGDTSYEQYF. DNA for the CDR3: TGTGCCAGCAGTTTTGGGGACACCTCCTACGAGCAGTACTTC.

The chain combines TRBV25-1 with TRBJ2-4; 8 positions match TRBD1. Germline CDR1 reads MGHDK; CDR2 reads SYGVNS. Losses at the gene ends were 5 bases for V and 5 bases for J; bases not matched to a gene: 8. The length of the CDR3 is 15 residues. CDR3 coding DNA: TGTGCCAGCAGTCTCAGGGGGCACGGCGAAAACATTCAGTACTTC. It encodes CASSLRGHGENIQYF.